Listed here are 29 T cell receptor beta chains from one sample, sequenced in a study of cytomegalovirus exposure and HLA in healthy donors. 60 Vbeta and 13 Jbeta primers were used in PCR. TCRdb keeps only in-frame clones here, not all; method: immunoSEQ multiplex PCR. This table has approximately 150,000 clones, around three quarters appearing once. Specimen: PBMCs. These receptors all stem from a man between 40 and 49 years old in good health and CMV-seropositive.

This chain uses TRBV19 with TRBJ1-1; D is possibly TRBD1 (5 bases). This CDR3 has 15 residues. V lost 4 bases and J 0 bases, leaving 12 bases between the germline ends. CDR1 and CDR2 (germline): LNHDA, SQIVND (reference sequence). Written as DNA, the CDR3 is TGTGCCAGTAGTACCTCGGGACTGCTGAACACTGAAGCTTTCTTT. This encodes CASSTSGLLNTEAFF.

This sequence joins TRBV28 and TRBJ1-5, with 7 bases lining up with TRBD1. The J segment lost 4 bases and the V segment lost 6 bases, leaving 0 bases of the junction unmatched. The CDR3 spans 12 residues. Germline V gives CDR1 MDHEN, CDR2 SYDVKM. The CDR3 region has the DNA TGTGCCAGCAGGACAGGGAATCAGCCCCAGCATTTT. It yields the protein CASRTGNQPQHF. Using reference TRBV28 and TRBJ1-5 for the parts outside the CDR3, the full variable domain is DVKVTQSSRYLVKRTGEKVFLECVQDMDHENMFWYRQDPGLGLRLIYFSYDVKMKEKGDIPEGYSVSREKKERFSLILESASTNQTSMYLCASRTGNQPQHFGDGTRLSIL.

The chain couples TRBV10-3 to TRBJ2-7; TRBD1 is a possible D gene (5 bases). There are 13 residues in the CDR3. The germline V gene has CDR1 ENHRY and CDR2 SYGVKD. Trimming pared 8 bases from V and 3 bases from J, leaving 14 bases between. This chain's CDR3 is CAIGATPGYEQYF. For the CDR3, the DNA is TGTGCCATCGGGGCCACCCCGGGCTACGAGCAGTACTTC.

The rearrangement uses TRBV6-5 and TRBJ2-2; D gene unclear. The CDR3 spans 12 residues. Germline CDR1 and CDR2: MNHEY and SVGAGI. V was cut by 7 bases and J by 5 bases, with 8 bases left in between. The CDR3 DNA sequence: TGTGCCAGCACCACTTCTACCGGGGAGCTGTTTTTT. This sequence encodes CASTTSTGELFF.

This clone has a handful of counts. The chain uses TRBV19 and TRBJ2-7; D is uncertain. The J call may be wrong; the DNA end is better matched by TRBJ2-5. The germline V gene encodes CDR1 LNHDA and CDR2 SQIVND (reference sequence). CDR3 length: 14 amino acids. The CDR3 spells CASSIPGYPETQYF. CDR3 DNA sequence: TGTGCCAGTAGTATCCCAGGTTACCCAGAGACCCAGTACTTC.

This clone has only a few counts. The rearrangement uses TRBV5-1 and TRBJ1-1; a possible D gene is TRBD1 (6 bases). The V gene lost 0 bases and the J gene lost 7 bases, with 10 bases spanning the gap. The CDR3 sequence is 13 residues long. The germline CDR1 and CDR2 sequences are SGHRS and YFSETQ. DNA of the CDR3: TGCGCCAGCAGCTTGGACGGACAGCGTGAAGCTTTCTTT. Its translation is CASSLDGQREAFF.

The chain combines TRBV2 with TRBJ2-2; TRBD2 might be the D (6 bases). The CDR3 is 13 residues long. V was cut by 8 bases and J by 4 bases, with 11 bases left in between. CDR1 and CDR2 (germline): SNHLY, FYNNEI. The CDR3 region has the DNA TGTGCCAGCGTAATGACTAGCACCGGGGAGCTGTTTTTT. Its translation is CASVMTSTGELFF.

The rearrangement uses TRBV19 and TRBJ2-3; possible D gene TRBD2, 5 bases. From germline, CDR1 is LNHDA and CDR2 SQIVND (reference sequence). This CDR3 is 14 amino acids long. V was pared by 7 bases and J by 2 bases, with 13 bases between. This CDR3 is CASKEDYLTDTQYF. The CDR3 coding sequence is TGTGCCAGTAAGGAAGACTACCTCACAGATACGCAGTATTTT.

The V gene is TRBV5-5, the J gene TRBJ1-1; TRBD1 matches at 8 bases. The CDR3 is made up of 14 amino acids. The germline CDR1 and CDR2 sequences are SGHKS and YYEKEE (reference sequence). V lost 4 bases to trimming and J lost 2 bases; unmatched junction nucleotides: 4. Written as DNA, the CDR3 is TGTGCCAGCAGCACCCAGGGGGCAAACACTGAAGCTTTCTTT. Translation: CASSTQGANTEAFF.

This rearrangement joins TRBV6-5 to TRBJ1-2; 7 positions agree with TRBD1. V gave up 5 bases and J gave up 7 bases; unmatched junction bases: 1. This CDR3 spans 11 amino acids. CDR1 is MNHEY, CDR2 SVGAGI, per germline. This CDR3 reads CASSDRAGYTF. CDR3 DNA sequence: TGTGCCAGCAGTGACAGGGCTGGCTACACCTTC.

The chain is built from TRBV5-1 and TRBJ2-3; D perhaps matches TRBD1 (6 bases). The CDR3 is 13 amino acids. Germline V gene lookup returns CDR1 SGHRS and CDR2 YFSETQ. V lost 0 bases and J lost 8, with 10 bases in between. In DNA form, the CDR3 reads TGCGCCAGCAGCTTGGGACAGGACTCTACGCAGTATTTT. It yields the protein CASSLGQDSTQYF.

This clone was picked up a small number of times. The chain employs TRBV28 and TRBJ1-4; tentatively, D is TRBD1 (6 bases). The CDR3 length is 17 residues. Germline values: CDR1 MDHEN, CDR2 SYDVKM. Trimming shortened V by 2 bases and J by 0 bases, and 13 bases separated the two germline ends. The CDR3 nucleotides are TGTGCCAGCAGTTTAACGGGACACCTTGCAACTAATGAAAAACTGTTTTTT. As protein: CASSLTGHLATNEKLFF.

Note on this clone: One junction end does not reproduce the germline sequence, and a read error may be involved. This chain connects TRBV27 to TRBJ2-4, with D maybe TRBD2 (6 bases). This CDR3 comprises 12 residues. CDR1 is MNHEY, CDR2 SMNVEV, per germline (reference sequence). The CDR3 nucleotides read TGTGCTGCGGGGCCGCTCGAGAACAGTCAGTACTTC. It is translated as CAAGPLENSQYF.

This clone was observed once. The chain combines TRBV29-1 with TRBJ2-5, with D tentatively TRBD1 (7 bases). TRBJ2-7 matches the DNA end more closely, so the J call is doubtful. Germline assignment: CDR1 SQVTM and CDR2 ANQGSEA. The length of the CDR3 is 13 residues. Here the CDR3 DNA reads TGCAGCGTTGCCCCAGGGGGGCCCTACGAGCAGTACTTC. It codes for CSVAPGGPYEQYF.

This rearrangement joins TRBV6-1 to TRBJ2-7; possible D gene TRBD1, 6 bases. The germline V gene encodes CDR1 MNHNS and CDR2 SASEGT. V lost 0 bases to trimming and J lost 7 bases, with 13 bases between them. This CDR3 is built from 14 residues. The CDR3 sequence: CASSEAPGAGEQYF. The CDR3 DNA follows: TGTGCCAGCAGTGAAGCCCCAGGGGCTGGGGAGCAGTACTTC.

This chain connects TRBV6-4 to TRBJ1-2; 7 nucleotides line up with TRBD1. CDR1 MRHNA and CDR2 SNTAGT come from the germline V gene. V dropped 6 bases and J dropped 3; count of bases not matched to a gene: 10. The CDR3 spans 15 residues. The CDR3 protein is CASRPRDSPYYGYTF. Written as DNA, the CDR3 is TGTGCCAGCAGGCCTAGGGACAGCCCTTACTATGGCTACACCTTC.

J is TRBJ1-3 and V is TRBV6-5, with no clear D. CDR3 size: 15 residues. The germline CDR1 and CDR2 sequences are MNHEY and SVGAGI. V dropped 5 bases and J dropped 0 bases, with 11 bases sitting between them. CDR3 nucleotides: TGTGCCAGCAGTCCCCGCGGCCGCTCTGGAAACACCATATATTTT. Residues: CASSPRGRSGNTIYF.

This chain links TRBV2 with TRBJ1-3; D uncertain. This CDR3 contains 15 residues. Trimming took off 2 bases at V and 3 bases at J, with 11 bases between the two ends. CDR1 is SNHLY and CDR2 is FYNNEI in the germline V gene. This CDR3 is CASSENRQNGNTIYF. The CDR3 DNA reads TGTGCCAGCAGTGAAAACAGACAAAATGGAAACACCATATATTTT.

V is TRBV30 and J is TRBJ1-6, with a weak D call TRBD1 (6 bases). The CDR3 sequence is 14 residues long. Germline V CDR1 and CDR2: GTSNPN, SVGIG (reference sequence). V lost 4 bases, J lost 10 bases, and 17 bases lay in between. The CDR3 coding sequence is TGTGCCTGGAATCCGACAGGCAGGCTCTCACCCCTCCACTTT. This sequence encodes CAWNPTGRLSPLHF.

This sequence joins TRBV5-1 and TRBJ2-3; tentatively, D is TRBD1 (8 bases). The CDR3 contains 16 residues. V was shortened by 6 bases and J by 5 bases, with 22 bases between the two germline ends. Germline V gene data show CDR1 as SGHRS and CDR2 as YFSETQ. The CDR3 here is CASTRTQGGNGDTQYF. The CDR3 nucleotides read TGCGCCAGCACCCGGACACAGGGGGGGAATGGAGATACGCAGTATTTT.

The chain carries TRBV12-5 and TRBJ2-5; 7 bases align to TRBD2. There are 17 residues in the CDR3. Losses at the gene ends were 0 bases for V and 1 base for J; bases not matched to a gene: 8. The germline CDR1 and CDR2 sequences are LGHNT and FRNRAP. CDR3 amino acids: CASGLVVGGTPQETQYF. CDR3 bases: TGTGCTAGTGGTTTGGTAGTGGGGGGGACCCCCCAAGAGACCCAGTACTTC. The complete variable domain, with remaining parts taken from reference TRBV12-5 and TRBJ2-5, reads DARVTQTPRHKVTEMGQEVTMRCQPILGHNTVFWYRQTMMQGLELLAYFRNRAPLDDSGMPKDRFSAEMPDATLATLKIQPSEPRDSAVYFCASGLVVGGTPQETQYFGPGTRLLVL.

The CDR3 region is CAWSISGTTTGELFF. The CDR3, as DNA: TGTGCCTGGAGCATATCCGGGACTACCACCGGGGAGCTGTTTTTT. The rearrangement links TRBV30 to TRBJ2-2, with 7 bases matching TRBD2. CDR3 length: 15 residues. The germline V gene encodes CDR1 GTSNPN and CDR2 SVGIG (reference sequence). J was trimmed by 4 bases and V by 3 bases; bases with no gene match: 8.

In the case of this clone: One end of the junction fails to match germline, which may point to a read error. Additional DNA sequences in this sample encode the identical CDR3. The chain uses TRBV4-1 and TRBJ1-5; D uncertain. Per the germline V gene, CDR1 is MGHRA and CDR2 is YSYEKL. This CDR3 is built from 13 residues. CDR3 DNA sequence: TGTGCCAGCAGCCAGGTCATAGATCAGCCCCAGCATTTT. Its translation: CASSQVIDQPQHF.

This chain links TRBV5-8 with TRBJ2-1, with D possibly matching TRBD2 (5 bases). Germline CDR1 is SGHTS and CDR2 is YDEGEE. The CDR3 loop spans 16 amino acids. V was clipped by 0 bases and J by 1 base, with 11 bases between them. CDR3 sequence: CASSLAGIGSYNEQFF. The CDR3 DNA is TGTGCCAGCAGCTTGGCCGGGATAGGATCCTACAATGAGCAGTTCTTC.

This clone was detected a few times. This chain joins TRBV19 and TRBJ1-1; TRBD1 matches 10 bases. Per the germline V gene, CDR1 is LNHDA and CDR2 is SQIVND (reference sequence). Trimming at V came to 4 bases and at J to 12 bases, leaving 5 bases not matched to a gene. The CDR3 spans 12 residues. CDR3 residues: CASSKDRGVPFF. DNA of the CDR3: TGTGCCAGTAGTAAGGACAGGGGGGTACCTTTCTTT.

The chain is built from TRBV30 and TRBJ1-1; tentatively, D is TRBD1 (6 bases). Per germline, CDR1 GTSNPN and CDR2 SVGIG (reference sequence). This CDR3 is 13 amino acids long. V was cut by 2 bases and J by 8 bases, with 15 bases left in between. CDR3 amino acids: CAWSTHRVLEAFF. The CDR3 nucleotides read TGTGCCTGGAGTACACACAGGGTACTAGAAGCTTTCTTT.

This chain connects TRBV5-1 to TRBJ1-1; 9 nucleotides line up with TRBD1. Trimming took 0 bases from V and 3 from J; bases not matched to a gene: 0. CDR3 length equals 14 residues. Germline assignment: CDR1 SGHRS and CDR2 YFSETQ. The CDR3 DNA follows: TGCGCCAGCAGCTTGGGGGACAGGGACACTGAAGCTTTCTTT. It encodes CASSLGDRDTEAFF.

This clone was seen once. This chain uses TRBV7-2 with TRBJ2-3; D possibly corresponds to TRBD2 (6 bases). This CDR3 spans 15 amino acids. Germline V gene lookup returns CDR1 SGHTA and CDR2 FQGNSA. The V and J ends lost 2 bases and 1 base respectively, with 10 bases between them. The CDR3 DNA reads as TGTGCCAGCAGCTTAAACCAGCGGGGCACAGATACGCAGTATTTT. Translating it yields CASSLNQRGTDTQYF. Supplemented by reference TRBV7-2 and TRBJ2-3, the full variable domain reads GAGVSQSPSNKVTEKGKDVELRCDPISGHTALYWYRQSLGQGLEFLIYFQGNSAPDKSGLPSDRFSAERTGGSVSTLTIQRTQQEDSAVYLCASSLNQRGTDTQYFGPGTRLTVL.

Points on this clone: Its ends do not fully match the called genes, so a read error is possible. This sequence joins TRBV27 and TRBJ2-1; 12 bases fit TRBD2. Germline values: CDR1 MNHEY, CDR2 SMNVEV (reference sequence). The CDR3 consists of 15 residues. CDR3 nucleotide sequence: TGTGCCAGCACCCCGACTAGCGGGAGCGTCAATGAGCAGCTCTTC. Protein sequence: CASTPTSGSVNEQLF.